This T cell receptor (beta chain) is from a study of OX40 agonist ivuxolimab in advanced cancers. The V gene's germline CDR1 is SNHLY and CDR2 FYNNEI. CDR3 length: 14 amino acids. The V gene lost 2 bases and the J gene lost 5 bases, with 12 bases spanning the gap. Assay used: immunoSEQ multiplex PCR; TCRdb lists only in-frame clones, some missing. The sample includes 55,000 to 75,000 clones, around four fifths of them seen just once. The sequence was obtained from an adult with an advanced solid tumor such as melanoma, head and neck, liver or kidney cancer. The chain uses TRBV2 and TRBJ1-1, with D perhaps TRBD1 (5 bases). The sample consisted of CD4+ or CD8+ T cells sorted from blood, taken in a trial of the OX40 agonist ivuxolimab. The CDR3: CASSEKRQGTEAFF. The CDR3 DNA sequence: TGTGCCAGCAGTGAAAAGCGGCAGGGAACTGAAGCTTTCTTT.